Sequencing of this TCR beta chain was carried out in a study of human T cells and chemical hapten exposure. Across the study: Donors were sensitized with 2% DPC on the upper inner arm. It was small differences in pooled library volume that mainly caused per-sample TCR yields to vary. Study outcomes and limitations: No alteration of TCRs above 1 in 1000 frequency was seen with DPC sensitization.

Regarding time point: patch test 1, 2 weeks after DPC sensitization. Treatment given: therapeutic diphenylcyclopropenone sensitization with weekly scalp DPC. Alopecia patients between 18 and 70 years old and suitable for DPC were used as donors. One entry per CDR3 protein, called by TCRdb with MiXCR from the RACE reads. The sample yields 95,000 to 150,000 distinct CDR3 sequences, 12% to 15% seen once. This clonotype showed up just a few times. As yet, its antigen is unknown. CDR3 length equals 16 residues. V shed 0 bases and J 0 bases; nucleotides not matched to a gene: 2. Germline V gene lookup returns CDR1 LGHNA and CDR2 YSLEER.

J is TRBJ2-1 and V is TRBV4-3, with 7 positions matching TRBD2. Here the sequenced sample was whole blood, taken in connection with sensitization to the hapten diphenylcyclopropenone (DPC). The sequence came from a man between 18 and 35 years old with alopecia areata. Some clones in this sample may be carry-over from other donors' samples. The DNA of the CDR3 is TGCGCCAGCAGCCAAGAGGGCGGGAGCTCCTACAATGAGCAGTTCTTC. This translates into CASSQEGGSSYNEQFF.